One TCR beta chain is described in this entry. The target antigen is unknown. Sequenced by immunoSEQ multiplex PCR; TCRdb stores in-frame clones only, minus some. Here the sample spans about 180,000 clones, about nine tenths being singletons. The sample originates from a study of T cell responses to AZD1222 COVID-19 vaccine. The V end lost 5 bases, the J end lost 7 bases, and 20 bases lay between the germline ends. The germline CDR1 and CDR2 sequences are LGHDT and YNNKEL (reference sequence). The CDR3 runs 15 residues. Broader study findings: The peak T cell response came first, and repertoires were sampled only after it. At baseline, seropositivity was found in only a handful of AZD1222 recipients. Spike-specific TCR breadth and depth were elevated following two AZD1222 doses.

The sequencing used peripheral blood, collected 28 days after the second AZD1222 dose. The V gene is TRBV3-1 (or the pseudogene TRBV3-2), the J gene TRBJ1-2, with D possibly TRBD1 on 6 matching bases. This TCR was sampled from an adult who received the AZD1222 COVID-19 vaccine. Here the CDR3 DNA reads TGTGCCAGCAGCTCAACCTCCGGGGTGGGGGCTGGCTACACCTTC. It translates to CASSSTSGVGAGYTF.